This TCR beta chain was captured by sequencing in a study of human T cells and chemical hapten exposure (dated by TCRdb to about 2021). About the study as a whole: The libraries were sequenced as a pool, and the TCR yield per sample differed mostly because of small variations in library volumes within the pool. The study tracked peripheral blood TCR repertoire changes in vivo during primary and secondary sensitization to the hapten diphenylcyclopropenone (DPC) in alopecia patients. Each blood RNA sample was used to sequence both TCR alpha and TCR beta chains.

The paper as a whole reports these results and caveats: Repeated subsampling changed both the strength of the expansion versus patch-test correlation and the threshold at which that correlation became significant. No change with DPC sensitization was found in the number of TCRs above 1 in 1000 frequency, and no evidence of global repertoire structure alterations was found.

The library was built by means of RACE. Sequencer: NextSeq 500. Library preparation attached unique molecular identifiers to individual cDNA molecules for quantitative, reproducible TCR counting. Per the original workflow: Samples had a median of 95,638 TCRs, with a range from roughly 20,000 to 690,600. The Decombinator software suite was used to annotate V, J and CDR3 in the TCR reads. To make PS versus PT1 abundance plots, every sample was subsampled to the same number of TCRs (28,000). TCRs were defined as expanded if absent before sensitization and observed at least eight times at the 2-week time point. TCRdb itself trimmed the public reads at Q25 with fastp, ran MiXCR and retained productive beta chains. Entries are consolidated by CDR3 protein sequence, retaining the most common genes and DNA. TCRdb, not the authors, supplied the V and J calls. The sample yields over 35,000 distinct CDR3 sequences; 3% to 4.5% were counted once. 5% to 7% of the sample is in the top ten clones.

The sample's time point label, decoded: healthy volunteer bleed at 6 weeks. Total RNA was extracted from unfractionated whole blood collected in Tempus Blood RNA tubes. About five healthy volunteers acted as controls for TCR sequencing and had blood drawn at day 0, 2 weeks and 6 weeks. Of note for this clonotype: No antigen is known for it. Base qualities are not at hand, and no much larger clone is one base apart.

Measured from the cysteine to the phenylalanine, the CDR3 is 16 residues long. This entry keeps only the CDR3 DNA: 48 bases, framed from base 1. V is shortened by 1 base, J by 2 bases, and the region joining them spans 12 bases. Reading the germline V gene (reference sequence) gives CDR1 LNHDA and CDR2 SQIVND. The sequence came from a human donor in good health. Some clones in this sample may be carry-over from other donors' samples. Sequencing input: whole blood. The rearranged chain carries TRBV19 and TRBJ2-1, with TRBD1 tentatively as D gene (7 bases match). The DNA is TGTGCCAGTAGTATAGGAGGAGGGGGCCCCTACAATGAGCAGTTCTTC. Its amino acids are CASSIGGGGPYNEQFF.